These T cell receptor beta chains were read from a single sample in a study of cytomegalovirus exposure and HLA in healthy donors. Some clones are missing from TCRdb's copy, which holds only in-frame ones; the method was immunoSEQ multiplex PCR. The sample holds tens of thousands of clones, 65% to 80% seen once. The sample was PBMCs. The receptors originated from a man aged 30 to 45 in good health and CMV-seronegative. Both conserved end residues are part of each CDR3. The D gene is left open where the match is weak. Size is omitted from some rows. Given values are once, few, many or a class for expanded clones.

j_call v_call d_call clone_size cdr3_nt cdr3_aa
TRBJ2-5 TRBV30 TRBD2 - TGTGCCTGGTCCAGGCCTAGCGGGGGGGCCCGTGGCCAAGAGACCCAGTACTTC CAWSRPSGGARGQETQYF
TRBJ2-1 TRBV30 TRBD2 few TGTGCCTGGAGTGTATCTAGCGGGGGGGCACATGAGCAGTTCTTC CAWSVSSGGAHEQFF
TRBJ2-7 TRBV9 - - TGTGCCAGCAGCGTAGGCCCGGGGCGGGGCGAGCAGTACTTC CASSVGPGRGEQYF
TRBJ1-6 TRBV2 - - TGTGCCAGCAGGGAAGATAGCTCCTATAATTCACCCCTCCACTTT CASREDSSYNSPLHF
TRBJ2-3 TRBV7-3 TRBD1 - TGTGCCAGCAGCTTTGTAAATCCCCGGACAGGGCGACCAGATACGCAGTATTTT CASSFVNPRTGRPDTQYF
TRBJ1-1 TRBV7-8 - - TGTGCCAGCAGCAACGACGGAGCGGGAGCTTTCTTT CASSNDGAGAFF
TRBJ2-2 TRBV12-5 - - TGTGCTAGTGGTTTCGGGAACACCGGGGAGCTGTTTTTT CASGFGNTGELFF
TRBJ2-1 TRBV19 - - TGTGCCAGTACCTCAGCGGGACACCCACTCTACAATGAGCAGTTCTTC CASTSAGHPLYNEQFF
TRBJ2-2 TRBV5-1 - - TGCGCCAGCAGCGCCAAATGGGGCGCGAACACCGGGGAGCTGTTTTTT CASSAKWGANTGELFF
TRBJ1-5 TRBV7-2 TRBD1 - TGTGCCAGCAGCTTAGTTGTTGGGCAGGGGGCCCAGCCCCAGCATTTT CASSLVVGQGAQPQHF
TRBJ1-6 TRBV7-8 TRBD1 - TGTGCCAGCAGCTCCAAGGTGTGGACAGGGGTAGGAAATTCACCCCTCCACTTT CASSSKVWTGVGNSPLHF
TRBJ1-6 TRBV12-5 - - TGTGCTAGTGGACAGGAGCCCAATTCACCCCTCCACTTT CASGQEPNSPLHF
TRBJ1-6 TRBV5-1 TRBD1 - TGCGCCAGCAGCTCCACGTCGGGACAGACAAATTCACCCCTCCACTTT CASSSTSGQTNSPLHF
TRBJ1-5 TRBV7-2 TRBD1 - TGTGCCAGCAGCCAGTGGACAGGGGACTACCTTAGCAATCAGCCCCAGCATTTT CASSQWTGDYLSNQPQHF
TRBJ2-5 TRBV19 TRBD1 - TGTGCCAGTAGTATAGGACAGGGTGTGGAGACCCAGTACTTC CASSIGQGVETQYF